This record concerns one TCR beta chain sequence. What it recognizes is unknown. The sample is drawn from a study of persistence of HIV-infected CD4 T cells. Study conclusions and caveats: TCR oligoclonality correlated with proviral oligoclonality in the same sorted populations. Rare CMV-responding cells carrying HIV-1 proviruses were not analyzed separately for TCR.

Germline CDR1 reads SEHNR; CDR2 reads FQNEAQ (reference sequence). Trimming took off 5 bases at V and 2 bases at J, with 6 bases between the two ends. This CDR3 comprises 12 residues. The stimulus was an HIV-1 Gag 15-mer peptide pool, around 1.1 ug/peptide/mL. CD4+ T cells upregulating both CD40 ligand and CD69 were sorted as responding cells. CD4+ T cell counts exceeded 400 cells/uL; CMV serology was positive. The libraries were made with immunoSEQ version 4 in survey mode. Clones were read by immunoSEQ multiplex PCR, and TCRdb kept only the in-frame ones, dropping some. This repertoire shows about 30,000 clones, 70% found once; its top ten account for more than 1.2%.

The chain is built from TRBV7-9 and TRBJ1-1, with D tentatively TRBD1 (5 bases). The clonotype was recovered from an adult man with HIV who was CMV-seropositive. Source: CD4+ T cells sorted from PBMCs after 18-hour stimulation, taken from a patient who received antiretroviral therapy. In nucleotides, the CDR3 is TGTGCCAGCAGCCAGGGAAACACTGAAGCTTTCTTT. Its translation: CASSQGNTEAFF.